This T cell receptor beta chain was recorded in a study of cytomegalovirus exposure and HLA in healthy donors. Study outcomes and limitations: One later analysis, an examination of the approximately 130 validation repertoires, found that first-cohort TCR clusters tended to co-occur in them.

Separation from the 666-subject first cohort characterized the roughly 120-subject validation cohort, to which the donors belonged. The CDR3 is 15 residues long. CDR1 is SNHLY and CDR2 is FYNNEI in the germline V gene. Deletions cut 6 bases from V and 1 base from J, with 13 bases between. TCRdb's table, derived via immunoSEQ multiplex PCR, lists solely in-frame clones and lacks some. The sample lists 100,000 to 150,000 clones; around 90% were seen once. On this clone itself: Its specificity is unknown.

This TCR derives from a young woman in good health and CMV-seronegative. The rearrangement joins TRBV2 to TRBJ1-5; a possible D gene is TRBD1 (5 bases). Sequenced: PBMCs. This chain's CDR3 is CASRAGLVSNQPQHF. In nucleotides, the CDR3 is TGTGCCAGCAGGGCAGGGTTGGTGAGCAATCAGCCCCAGCATTTT.